This T cell receptor beta chain was documented in a study of cytomegalovirus exposure and HLA in healthy donors. Whole-study findings and limits: Accurate HLA-A and HLA-B prediction from TCR beta sequences was reported for most subjects. Most TCR beta V segments were productive about 90% or about 30% of the time in an earlier analysis. Associated with HLA alleles at 0.05 false discovery rate in a later analysis were over 15,000 TCR beta sequences.

Germline CDR1 reads SNHLY; CDR2 reads FYNNEI. The CDR3 has 14 amino acids. V was pared by 7 bases and J by 3 bases, with 8 bases of the junction left unmatched. This clone was seen a few times. Its matching antigen is unknown. Vbeta (60) and Jbeta (13) primers were used in the PCR. The data were produced by immunoSEQ multiplex PCR, yet TCRdb's version contains in-frame clones alone and is incomplete. In the table there are just over 150,000 clones, 65% to 85% of which are singletons. V is TRBV2 and J is TRBJ2-7, with 8 bases that match TRBD1. The sequencing input was PBMCs. This clonotype was obtained from a male donor in good health and CMV-seropositive. This chain's CDR3 is CASTSMGQDYEQYF. The CDR3 DNA sequence: TGTGCCAGCACGTCGATGGGACAGGACTACGAGCAGTACTTC.